The 27 T cell receptor beta chains in this list originate from one sample, sequenced in a study of T cell responses to AZD1222 COVID-19 vaccine (dated by TCRdb to the early 2020s). The library relied on the immunoSEQ multiplex PCR assay. TCRdb retrieved this table from immuneACCESS and kept in-frame rearrangements only. Not all clones are present; in checked studies, unresolved V genes account for under half, and no reason is known for the remainder. This sample holds 75,000 to 90,000 clones; more than 70% were observed only once. The top ten constitute roughly 9.4% of the sample. Sample time point, as interpreted from the label and publication: baseline before first vaccination. Here the sequenced sample was peripheral blood, taken on day 0 of AZD1222 vaccination. These TCRs come from an adult in good health.

The chain links TRBV7-9 to TRBJ1-2; the D gene is possibly TRBD1 (5 bases). The V end lost 3 bases, the J end lost 8 bases, and 10 bases lay between the germline ends. There are 12 residues in the CDR3. Germline V gene sequence: CDR1 SEHNR, CDR2 FQNEAQ (reference sequence). Here the CDR3 DNA reads TGTGCCAGCAGCTTGGGGGAATACGGCTACACCTTC. Protein: CASSLGEYGYTF.

The chain is built from TRBV12-5 and TRBJ2-7; TRBD2 is a possible D gene (5 bases). Trimming removed 7 bases at V and 5 bases at J, with 15 bases between. Per the germline V gene, CDR1 is LGHNT and CDR2 is FRNRAP. CDR3 length: 13 residues. CDR3 protein: CASVPPYGDEQYF. CDR3 DNA: TGTGCTAGTGTCCCCCCTTACGGGGACGAGCAGTACTTC. Full variable domain (remainder filled in from reference TRBV12-5 and TRBJ2-7): DARVTQTPRHKVTEMGQEVTMRCQPILGHNTVFWYRQTMMQGLELLAYFRNRAPLDDSGMPKDRFSAEMPDATLATLKIQPSEPRDSAVYFCASVPPYGDEQYFGPGTRLTVT.

This clone was recorded a few times. The J gene is TRBJ2-1, the V gene TRBV18, with 11 bases that match TRBD2. V was pared by 4 bases and J by 10 bases, with 12 bases of the junction left unmatched. This CDR3 comprises 16 residues. Germline-derived CDR1 and CDR2 are KGHSH and LQKENI. The CDR3 sequence: CASSRETSGVYGEQFF. The CDR3 DNA reads TGTGCCAGCTCACGGGAGACTAGCGGGGTCTATGGGGAGCAGTTCTTC.

This clone was detected only a few times. The J gene is TRBJ1-4, the V gene TRBV7-9, with D maybe TRBD1 (6 bases). Germline lookup yields CDR1 SEHNR and CDR2 FQNEAQ (reference sequence). V lost 6 bases and J 8 bases, leaving 16 bases between the germline ends. The length of the CDR3 is 14 residues. The CDR3, as DNA: TGTGCCAGCAGTTTCCCCATAGGGGGAGAAAAACTGTTTTTT. Translation gives CASSFPIGGEKLFF.

This chain joins TRBV5-1 and TRBJ1-2; D may be TRBD1 (6 bases). This CDR3 region has 15 residues. CDR1 SGHRS and CDR2 YFSETQ come from the germline V gene. Trimming pared 2 bases from V and 6 bases from J, leaving 17 bases between. The CDR3 loop is CASSLAQGVVDGYTF. In DNA form, the CDR3 reads TGCGCCAGCAGCTTAGCACAGGGAGTGGTGGATGGCTACACCTTC. Supplemented by reference TRBV5-1 and TRBJ1-2, the full variable domain reads KAGVTQTPRYLIKTRGQQVTLSCSPISGHRSVSWYQQTPGQGLQFLFEYFSETQRNKGNFPGRFSGRQFSNSRSEMNVSTLELGDSALYLCASSLAQGVVDGYTFGSGTRLTVV.

This clone is a singleton in its sample. This chain connects TRBV27 to TRBJ1-1; 7 nucleotides match TRBD1. V dropped 0 bases and J dropped 1; count of bases not matched to a gene: 5. The germline gives CDR1 MNHEY, CDR2 SMNVEV (reference sequence). The CDR3 spans 16 residues. This chain's CDR3 is CASSLSATGRNTEAFF. The CDR3 coding sequence is TGTGCCAGCAGTTTATCTGCGACAGGGCGGAACACTGAAGCTTTCTTT.

The gene calls are TRBV18 and TRBJ1-5; D call uncertain. V lost 3 bases, J lost 4 bases, and 7 bases lay in between. This CDR3 contains 13 residues. Germline loops: CDR1 KGHSH, CDR2 LQKENI. For the CDR3, the DNA is TGTGCCAGCTCACCCGGGGAGAATCAGCCCCAGCATTTT. It is translated as CASSPGENQPQHF.

This chain connects TRBV5-4 to TRBJ1-4; no clear D. Germline V CDR1 and CDR2: SGHNT, YYREEE (reference sequence). V was trimmed by 5 bases and J by 1 base, leaving 9 bases between them. The CDR3 spans 14 residues. The CDR3 bases are TGTGCCAGCAGAAAATGGGGAACTAATGAAAAACTGTTTTTT. It encodes CASRKWGTNEKLFF.

The V and J genes are TRBV6-5 and TRBJ2-7; TRBD1 agrees at 9 bases. J lost 1 base, V lost 7 bases, and 5 bases had no gene match. The CDR3 totals 14 residues. Germline assignment: CDR1 MNHEY and CDR2 SVGAGI. CDR3 in DNA: TGTGCCAGCACCAAGGACAGGGGTTCCTACGAGCAGTACTTC. Encoded protein: CASTKDRGSYEQYF.

The chain has TRBV7-5 and TRBJ1-1. TRBV7-5 counts as a pseudogene. The CDR3 loop spans 16 amino acids. CDR3 nucleotides: TGTGCCAGAAGCTTAGCTAGGCCGCTCAAGAACACTGAAGCTTTCTTT. It encodes CARSLARPLKNTEAFF.

The chain carries TRBV19 and TRBJ1-2, with TRBD1 identical over 7 bases. Looked up from germline, CDR1 is LNHDA and CDR2 is SQIVND (reference sequence). The junction had 7 bases not matched to a gene; V was cut back by 3 bases and J by 3 bases. The CDR3 is 15 residues long. The CDR3 DNA reads TGTGCCAGTAGTATGGGCCCAGGGGGATACTATGGCTACACCTTC. Its protein is CASSMGPGGYYGYTF.

The chain joins TRBV19 to TRBJ2-1; D may be TRBD1 or TRBD2 (5 bases each). Trimming stripped 7 bases from V and 0 bases from J, with 10 bases between. The V gene's germline CDR1 is LNHDA and CDR2 SQIVND (reference sequence). The CDR3 totals 14 residues. CDR3 in DNA: TGTGCCAGTACCCGGGGACCCTCCTACAATGAGCAGTTCTTC. Translated, it gives CASTRGPSYNEQFF.

This chain joins TRBV6-5 and TRBJ1-2; 9 nucleotides align to TRBD1. J was trimmed by 5 bases and V by 4 bases; bases with no gene match: 8. Germline assignment: CDR1 MNHEY and CDR2 SVGAGI. The CDR3 has 15 residues. The CDR3 loop reads CASSSVATGGYGYTF. The CDR3 nucleotides are TGTGCCAGCAGTTCCGTTGCGACAGGGGGGTATGGCTACACCTTC.

The chain couples TRBV28 to TRBJ1-2, with D possibly being TRBD1 (5 bases). The germline CDR1 and CDR2 sequences are MDHEN and SYDVKM. Trimming cost V 5 bases and J 8 bases, with 15 bases left between them. The CDR3 spans 13 residues. CDR3 amino acids: CASSALVEGGYTF. The CDR3 nucleotides read TGTGCCAGCAGTGCCTTGGTGGAGGGGGGCTACACCTTC.

The chain joins TRBV2 to TRBJ2-3; D unresolved. CDR3 size: 12 residues. Trimming removed 5 bases at V and 2 bases at J, with 5 bases between. The germline gives CDR1 SNHLY, CDR2 FYNNEI. The DNA of the CDR3 is TGTGCCAGCAGTACTGTCACAGATACGCAGTATTTT. Translated: CASSTVTDTQYF.

The chain joins TRBV5-1 to TRBJ2-1, with D tentatively TRBD1 (5 bases). Germline V gives CDR1 SGHRS, CDR2 YFSETQ. The V and J ends lost 4 bases and 3 bases respectively, with 14 bases between them. The CDR3 covers 15 residues. DNA for the CDR3: TGCGCCAGCAGCAACGGAGACAGCGACTACAATGAGCAGTTCTTC. This encodes CASSNGDSDYNEQFF.

V and J are TRBV10-1 and TRBJ2-5; perhaps TRBD2 as D (6 bases). The CDR3 is 13 amino acids. V lost 0 bases, J lost 7 bases, and 9 bases lay in between. Germline CDR1 WNHNN, CDR2 SYGVQD (reference sequence). DNA of the CDR3: TGCGCCAGCAGTGAGTCGCAGGGAGGGACCCAGTACTTC. The encoded protein is CASSESQGGTQYF.

A few counts support this clone. The chain couples TRBV18 to TRBJ1-1; D is possibly TRBD1 (6 bases). Trimming removed 6 bases from V and 0 bases from J, with 11 bases in between. The CDR3 runs 14 residues. Germline V gene lookup returns CDR1 KGHSH and CDR2 LQKENI. The DNA of the CDR3 is TGTGCCAGCTCGACACAGGGTATGAACACTGAAGCTTTCTTT. Its translation: CASSTQGMNTEAFF.

This rearrangement joins TRBV2 to TRBJ1-2, with 9 bases that match TRBD1. Unmatched junction bases numbered 13, after V lost 6 bases and J lost 11 bases. CDR3 length: 14 residues. Per germline, CDR1 SNHLY and CDR2 FYNNEI. The CDR3 nucleotides read TGTGCCAGCAGAGAAAACAGGGGGCTAGGGGGATACACCTTC. It yields the protein CASRENRGLGGYTF.

This chain joins TRBV11-2 and TRBJ1-1; no definite D call. The CDR3 is 12 residues long. The V gene's germline CDR1 is SGHAT and CDR2 FQNNGV. Trimming removed 3 bases at V and 3 bases at J, with 5 bases between. For the CDR3, the DNA is TGTGCCAGCAGCTTTTCTCACACTGAAGCTTTCTTT. Translated, it gives CASSFSHTEAFF.

The V and J genes are TRBV7-9 and TRBJ1-1, with unresolved D. The length of the CDR3 is 11 residues. V was clipped by 5 bases and J by 1 base, with 2 bases between them. CDR1 SEHNR and CDR2 FQNEAQ come from the germline V gene (reference sequence). CDR3 amino acids: CASSANTEAFF. CDR3 bases: TGTGCCAGCAGCGCGAACACTGAAGCTTTCTTT.

The CDR3 DNA is TGCGCCAGCAGCCCCGTCCCAGGGTCTAATGAAAAACTGTTTTTT. It yields the protein CASSPVPGSNEKLFF. The chain links TRBV5-1 to TRBJ1-4, with D possibly being TRBD1 (5 bases). Germline assignment: CDR1 SGHRS and CDR2 YFSETQ. This CDR3 spans 15 amino acids. V lost 4 bases and J 3 bases, leaving 13 bases between the germline ends.

This clone was picked up one time. The chain uses TRBV19 and TRBJ1-1; D ambiguous. The V end was cut by 5 bases, the J end by 4 bases, with 17 bases between. Germline-derived CDR1 and CDR2 are LNHDA and SQIVND (reference sequence). This CDR3 comprises 15 residues. Here the CDR3 reads CASSARLLVSTEAFF. The CDR3 bases are TGTGCCAGTAGTGCCCGCCTGCTGGTAAGCACTGAAGCTTTCTTT.

This clone was seen a single time. V usage is TRBV28 and J usage is TRBJ1-1, with D unresolved. This CDR3 comprises 13 residues. Trimming removed 8 bases at V and 1 base at J, with 11 bases between. Germline CDR1 is MDHEN and CDR2 is SYDVKM. CDR3 loop: CASSELRNTEAFF. The CDR3 DNA reads TGTGCCAGCTCAGAGTTGAGGAACACTGAAGCTTTCTTT.

The chain employs TRBV2 and TRBJ2-1; either TRBD1 or TRBD2 may fit D (5 bases each). V was pared by 7 bases and J by 8 bases, with 15 bases between. The CDR3 runs to 13 residues. Germline CDR1 reads SNHLY; CDR2 reads FYNNEI. The DNA of the CDR3 is TGTGCCAGCATTTCCGGGCGAGGGGATGAGCAGTTCTTC. The encoded protein is CASISGRGDEQFF.

The rearrangement uses TRBV10-1 and TRBJ1-3, with D maybe TRBD1 (5 bases). Per the germline V gene, CDR1 is WNHNN and CDR2 is SYGVQD (reference sequence). The CDR3 is made up of 15 amino acids. V dropped 3 bases and J dropped 2 bases, with 11 bases sitting between them. CDR3 region: CASSDGANPGNTIYF. For the CDR3, the DNA is TGCGCCAGCAGTGACGGGGCCAATCCTGGAAACACCATATATTTT.

The genes are TRBV3-1 (or the pseudogene TRBV3-2) and TRBJ2-7, with 14 bases fitting TRBD2. Germline loops: CDR1 LGHDT, CDR2 YNNKEL (reference sequence). This CDR3 region has 15 residues. The trim removed 3 bases at V and 5 bases at J, leaving 3 bases unmatched. CDR3 sequence (DNA): TGTGCCAGCAGCCAGACTAGCGGGAGGGTCAACGAGCAGTACTTC. Residues: CASSQTSGRVNEQYF.